Described below is a single T cell receptor beta chain sequence and its context. Its recognized antigen is unknown. Within one base of it there is no much larger clone, and no base qualities were kept. This sample was taken from a study of technical replicates of blood from a few donors (dated by TCRdb to 2016 to 2017). Measured from the cysteine to the phenylalanine, the CDR3 is 12 residues long. The kept DNA is CDR3 alone, 36 bases in frame from the first base. V has 4 bases trimmed and J has 11 bases trimmed; junction bases matching no gene number 5. Looking up the germline V gene (reference sequence) yields CDR1 SEHNR and CDR2 FQNEAQ. Libraries were prepared through the immunoSEQ multiplex PCR assay. TCRdb mirrors the immuneACCESS table, restricted to in-frame sequences. Some clones are absent from its copies; in checked studies, under half trace to an unresolved V gene, and the reason for the others is unknown. The sample has tens of thousands of clones on record, about 82% of them singletons. The ten largest clones take up roughly 5.2% of the sample.

The specimen sequenced was PBMCs. The rearrangement combines TRBV7-9 with TRBJ1-5, and TRBD1 matches 7 of the central bases. The clonotype originates from a human donor in good health. Some clones in this sample may be carry-over from other donors' samples. At the DNA level, the sequence is TGTGCCAGCAGCTCTTCAGGGGGGTCCCAGCATTTT. Its protein product is CASSSSGGSQHF.